Following are 2 T cell receptor beta chains from one sample sequenced in a study of cytomegalovirus exposure and HLA in healthy donors. PCR used 60 Vbeta primers and 13 Jbeta primers. Produced via immunoSEQ multiplex PCR; TCRdb's table is partial and in-frame only. This sample contains about 130,000 clones. Specimen: PBMCs. These receptors all stem from a woman aged 40 to 55 in good health and CMV-seropositive.

This sequence joins TRBV4-3 and TRBJ2-7; D is perhaps TRBD1 (6 bases). The V and J ends lost 1 base and 1 base respectively, with 11 bases between them. Germline V lookup: CDR1 LGHNA, CDR2 YSLEER. The length of the CDR3 is 15 residues. DNA of the CDR3: TGCGCCAGCAGCCAAGCAACGGGACAATCCTACGAGCAGTACTTC. Translation gives CASSQATGQSYEQYF.

The chain couples TRBV6-4 to TRBJ2-1; 8 nucleotides agree with TRBD2. CDR3 size: 16 residues. J was trimmed by 7 bases and V by 1 base; bases with no gene match: 9. Germline CDR1 is MRHNA and CDR2 is SNTAGT. CDR3 bases: TGTGCCAGCAGTGACTTACCCGGGACTAGTGGGAATGAGCAGTTCTTC. Translating gives CASSDLPGTSGNEQFF.